This T cell receptor beta chain was profiled in a study of human T cells and chemical hapten exposure. TCRdb passed the RACE reads through MiXCR, listing each CDR3 protein once. The sample yields roughly 100,000 distinct CDR3 sequences, more than 10% seen once. Specified time point: pre-sensitization, week 0. Specified treatment: therapeutic diphenylcyclopropenone sensitization with weekly scalp DPC. The material sequenced was whole blood, taken in connection with sensitization to the hapten diphenylcyclopropenone (DPC). The sequence was obtained from a woman aged 45 to 65 with alopecia areata. Some clones in this sample may be carry-over from other donors' samples.

The CDR3 DNA reads as TGTGCCAGCAGTCCCGGGACCGGCGTTTCTATCTACGAGCAGTACTTC. Translation gives CASSPGTGVSIYEQYF. This chain joins TRBV12-3 or TRBV12-4 and TRBJ2-7; either TRBD1 or TRBD2 may supply D (5 bases each). Trimming took 5 bases from V and 3 from J, leaving 20 bases between them. The CDR3 length is 16 residues.